The clone carrying this T cell receptor beta chain was picked up one time. This specimen comes from a study of blood T cell repertoires in COVID-19. Assay: immunoSEQ multiplex PCR; the TCRdb copy retains only in-frame clones and omits some. Counted here are 200,000 to 250,000 clones, around 90% occurring once; the ten biggest clones make up roughly 14%. The ends lost 6 bases at V and 5 bases at J; junction bases unmatched: 10. The CDR3 runs 15 residues. The germline CDR1 and CDR2 sequences are SGHNT and YYREEE (reference sequence). The receptor was isolated from a woman aged 45-65 years with acute COVID-19. Sequencing was done on a sample of PBMCs or T cells enriched from blood (not recorded which). This rearrangement joins TRBV5-4 to TRBJ2-3, with 9 positions matching TRBD2. Written as DNA, the CDR3 is TGTGCCAGCACCACCCGGACTAGCGTAGGAGATACGCAGTATTTT. Translation: CASTTRTSVGDTQYF.